This T cell receptor (beta chain) was sequenced for a study of shared clonotypes between healthy human individuals. General study points: Rarefaction exposed incomplete sorted-subset sequencing despite large depth. Donor scarcity curtailed the genetic and exposure-history diversity represented herein.

TCRdb keeps only in-frame clones here, not all; method: immunoSEQ multiplex PCR. The table includes 2 million to 2.5 million clones, approximately 93% detected once. Germline V gene data show CDR1 as SGHRS and CDR2 as YFSETQ. J lost 4 bases, V lost 0 bases, and 4 bases had no gene match. The CDR3 runs 14 residues. With respect to this clone: The target antigen is unknown. The same CDR3 is also encoded by other DNA sequences in this sample.

V gene TRBV5-1 combines with J gene TRBJ2-7; 7 bases fit TRBD1. The sample taken for sequencing was naive CD4+ T cells from PBMCs. Subset indicated: CD45RA+ positively selected. The TCR sequence derives from a young man in good health. Some clones in this sample may be carry-over from other donors' samples. CDR3 nucleotide sequence: TGCGCCAGCAGCTTGGTGGCAGGGGGATACGAGCAGTACTTC. Residues: CASSLVAGGYEQYF.